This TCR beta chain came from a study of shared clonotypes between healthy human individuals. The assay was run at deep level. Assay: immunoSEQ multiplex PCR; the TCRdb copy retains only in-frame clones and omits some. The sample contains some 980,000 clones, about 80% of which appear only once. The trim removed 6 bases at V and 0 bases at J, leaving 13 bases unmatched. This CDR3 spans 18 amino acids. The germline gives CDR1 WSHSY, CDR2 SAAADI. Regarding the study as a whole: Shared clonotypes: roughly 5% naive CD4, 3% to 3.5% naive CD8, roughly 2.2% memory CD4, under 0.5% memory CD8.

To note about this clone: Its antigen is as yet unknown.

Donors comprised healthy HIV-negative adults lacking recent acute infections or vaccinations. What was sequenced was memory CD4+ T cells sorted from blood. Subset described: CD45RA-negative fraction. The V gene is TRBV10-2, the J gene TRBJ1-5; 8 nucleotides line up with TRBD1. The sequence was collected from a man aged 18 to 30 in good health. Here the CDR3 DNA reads TGCGCCAGCAGGCGGACCGGGACAGGTTCCGATAGCAATCAGCCCCAGCATTTT. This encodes CASRRTGTGSDSNQPQHF.